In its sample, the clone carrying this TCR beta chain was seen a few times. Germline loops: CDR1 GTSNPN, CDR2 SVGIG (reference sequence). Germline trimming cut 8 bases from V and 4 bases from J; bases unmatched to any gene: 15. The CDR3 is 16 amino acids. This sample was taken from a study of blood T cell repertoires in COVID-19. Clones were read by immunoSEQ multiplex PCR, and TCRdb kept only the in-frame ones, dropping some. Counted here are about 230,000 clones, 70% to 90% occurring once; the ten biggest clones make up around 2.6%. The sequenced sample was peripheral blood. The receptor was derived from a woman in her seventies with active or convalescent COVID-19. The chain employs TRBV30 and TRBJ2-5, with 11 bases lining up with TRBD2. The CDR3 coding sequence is TGTGCCGTAGGGAGGTTAGCGGGAGGGCCAGGAGAGACCCAGTACTTC. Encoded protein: CAVGRLAGGPGETQYF.